One and the same sample provided the 29 T cell receptor beta chains below, sequenced in a study of T cell responses to AZD1222 COVID-19 vaccine. Here immunoSEQ multiplex PCR was the method, and the copy in TCRdb shows in-frame clones only, minus some. This table has roughly 90,000 clones, roughly 89% appearing once. Material: peripheral blood, obtained 28 days after the second AZD1222 dose. The source is an adult who received the AZD1222 COVID-19 vaccine.

This sequence joins TRBV2 and TRBJ1-2; D may be TRBD1 (5 bases). V gave up 0 bases and J gave up 4 bases, with 9 bases separating them. CDR1 and CDR2 (germline): SNHLY, FYNNEI. This CDR3 has 14 amino acids. The CDR3 loop reads CASSEAGGGYGYTF. The CDR3 region has the DNA TGTGCCAGCAGTGAAGCGGGGGGAGGCTATGGCTACACCTTC.

The CDR3 spells CASSLGGVEAFF. For the CDR3, the DNA is TGTGCCAGCAGCTTGGGGGGGGTTGAAGCTTTCTTT. The chain joins TRBV3-1 (or the pseudogene TRBV3-2) to TRBJ1-1; possible D gene TRBD1, 5 bases. Germline loops: CDR1 LGHDT, CDR2 YNNKEL (reference sequence). The CDR3 is 12 amino acids. V lost 5 bases and J 7 bases, leaving 11 bases between the germline ends.

The chain has TRBV2 and TRBJ2-2; tentative D call: TRBD2 (6 bases). With 8 bases removed from V and 8 bases from J, the gap between germline ends came to 9 bases. This CDR3 has 11 residues. CDR1 is SNHLY and CDR2 is FYNNEI in the germline V gene. The CDR3 DNA is TGTGCCAGCGACGGGGGAGGGGAGCTGTTTTTT. Amino acid sequence: CASDGGGELFF. The variable domain in full, with the rest retrieved from reference TRBV2 and TRBJ2-2, is EPEVTQTPSHQVTQMGQEVILRCVPISNHLYFYWYRQILGQKVEFLVSFYNNEISEKSEIFDDQFSVERPDGSNFTLKIRSTKLEDSAMYFCASDGGGELFFGEGSRLTVL.

There are a few counts of this clone. This chain connects TRBV2 to TRBJ2-7; D is undetermined. CDR3 length equals 14 residues. V lost 1 base and J lost 2, with 9 bases in between. The germline V gene encodes CDR1 SNHLY and CDR2 FYNNEI. The CDR3 DNA sequence: TGTGCCAGCAGTGAAGAACCGGCGGCCTACGAGCAGTACTTC. Its protein is CASSEEPAAYEQYF.

This clone has only a few counts. The chain recombines TRBV5-4 with TRBJ1-4; D is ambiguous. V was pared by 0 bases and J by 1 base, with 7 bases between. CDR3 length: 15 residues. Germline-derived CDR1 and CDR2 are SGHNT and YYREEE (reference sequence). In DNA, the CDR3 is TGTGCCAGCAGCTTGGCCTCTGGAACTAATGAAAAACTGTTTTTT. It translates to CASSLASGTNEKLFF. The full variable domain, in which reference TRBV5-4 and TRBJ1-4 provide the parts outside the CDR3, is ETGVTQSPTHLIKTRGQQVTLRCSSQSGHNTVSWYQQALGQGPQFIFQYYREEENGRGNFPPRFSGLQFPNYSSELNVNALELDDSALYLCASSLASGTNEKLFFGSGTQLSVL.

This clone was counted a few times. The chain couples TRBV5-1 to TRBJ2-3; perhaps TRBD1 as D (5 bases). The ends were cut back, 4 bases at V and 5 bases at J, with 17 bases in the middle. CDR3 length: 15 residues. Per the germline V gene, CDR1 is SGHRS and CDR2 is YFSETQ. The CDR3 nucleotides are TGCGCCAGCAGCGAAACAGGAGTCCGAATAGATACGCAGTATTTT. Translating it yields CASSETGVRIDTQYF. The full variable domain, its missing parts supplied by reference TRBV5-1 and TRBJ2-3, is KAGVTQTPRYLIKTRGQQVTLSCSPISGHRSVSWYQQTPGQGLQFLFEYFSETQRNKGNFPGRFSGRQFSNSRSEMNVSTLELGDSALYLCASSETGVRIDTQYFGPGTRLTVL.

This clone was seen a few times. This chain connects TRBV5-1 to TRBJ2-5; TRBD2 aligns across 9 bases. Trimming cost V 0 bases and J 1 base; bases outside gene matches: 4. This CDR3 comprises 16 residues. Germline-derived CDR1 and CDR2 are SGHRS and YFSETQ. This chain's CDR3 is CASSLALAGGQETQYF. For the CDR3, the DNA is TGCGCCAGCAGCTTGGCACTAGCGGGCGGCCAAGAGACCCAGTACTTC.

The chain is built from TRBV19 and TRBJ1-2; perhaps TRBD1 as D (5 bases). CDR1 is LNHDA, CDR2 SQIVND, per germline (reference sequence). There are 13 residues in the CDR3. The germline V and J ends were trimmed by 8 bases and 1 base, with 11 bases remaining between them. The CDR3 region is CASEGTGNYGYTF. CDR3 coding DNA: TGTGCCAGTGAAGGGACGGGTAACTATGGCTACACCTTC.

The J gene is TRBJ2-6, the V gene TRBV9; the D gene is possibly TRBD2 (5 bases). This CDR3 has 15 residues. Germline V lookup: CDR1 SGDLS, CDR2 YYNGEE. The germline V and J ends were trimmed by 3 bases and 0 bases, with 7 bases remaining between them. CDR3 coding DNA: TGTGCCAGCAGCGCCGAGGGCTCTGGGGCCAACGTCCTGACTTTC. Translating gives CASSAEGSGANVLTF. Together with reference TRBV9 and TRBJ2-6, the CDR3 gives the full variable domain: DSGVTQTPKHLITATGQRVTLRCSPRSGDLSVYWYQQSLDQGLQFLIQYYNGEERAKGNILERFSAQQFPDLHSELNLSSLELGDSALYFCASSAEGSGANVLTFGAGSRLTVL.

The chain employs TRBV6-5 and TRBJ2-5; D uncertain. This CDR3 region has 13 residues. Germline loops: CDR1 MNHEY, CDR2 SVGAGI. V dropped 0 bases and J dropped 5 bases, with 7 bases sitting between them. CDR3 region: CASSYSGWETQYF. CDR3 DNA sequence: TGTGCCAGCAGTTACTCAGGGTGGGAGACCCAGTACTTC.

The chain combines TRBV11-3 with TRBJ2-2; either TRBD1 or TRBD2 may fit D (6 bases each). CDR1 and CDR2 (germline): SGHNT, YENEEA. V lost 1 base to trimming and J lost 6 bases, with 9 bases between them. CDR3 size: 14 residues. CDR3 DNA sequence: TGTGCCAGCAGCTTAGTTGGGGGGCCCGGGGAGCTGTTTTTT. Encoded protein: CASSLVGGPGELFF.

The rearrangement joins TRBV19 to TRBJ2-1, with D possibly being TRBD1 (5 bases). This CDR3 region has 18 residues. Germline loops: CDR1 LNHDA, CDR2 SQIVND (reference sequence). Between the trimmed V and J ends, which lost 1 base and 4 bases, there was a span of 20 bases. As DNA, the CDR3 is TGTGCCAGTAGTATAGGGCAGGGCATGGGGTTTCAATACAATGAGCAGTTCTTC. The encoded protein is CASSIGQGMGFQYNEQFF. The full variable domain, rest sourced from reference TRBV19 and TRBJ2-1, is DGGITQSPKYLFRKEGQNVTLSCEQNLNHDAMYWYRQDPGQGLRLIYYSQIVNDFQKGDIAEGYSVSREKKESFPLTVTSAQKNPTAFYLCASSIGQGMGFQYNEQFFGPGTRLTVL.

The chain uses TRBV10-2 and TRBJ2-1, with D unclear. This CDR3 has 14 amino acids. From germline, CDR1 is WSHSY and CDR2 SAAADI. Trimming removed 6 bases at V and 3 bases at J, with 12 bases between. CDR3 coding DNA: TGCGCCAGCAGGATCAGGCACTTCTACAATGAGCAGTTCTTC. Its translation: CASRIRHFYNEQFF.

The CDR3 spells CASSMGPLQGGEQYF. The DNA of the CDR3 is TGTGCCAGTAGTATGGGACCACTCCAGGGTGGCGAGCAGTACTTC. The chain joins TRBV19 to TRBJ2-7; perhaps D is TRBD1 or TRBD2 (5 bases each). Trimming stripped 3 bases from V and 6 bases from J, with 18 bases between. The CDR3 runs 15 residues. Germline loops: CDR1 LNHDA, CDR2 SQIVND (reference sequence).

The chain links TRBV4-3 to TRBJ1-3; 7 nucleotides align to TRBD1. Germline trimming cut 0 bases from V and 1 base from J; bases unmatched to any gene: 3. Germline CDR1 reads LGHNA; CDR2 reads YSLEER. This CDR3 spans 16 amino acids. This CDR3 reads CASSQDARGSGNTIYF. CDR3 coding DNA: TGCGCCAGCAGCCAAGATGCCAGGGGGTCTGGAAACACCATATATTTT.

This chain joins TRBV2 and TRBJ2-6; possible D gene TRBD1, 5 bases. The V end lost 7 bases, the J end lost 0 bases, and 10 bases lay between the germline ends. Germline loops: CDR1 SNHLY, CDR2 FYNNEI. The CDR3 spans 15 residues. The chain's CDR3 is CASTSGPSGANVLTF. In nucleotides, the CDR3 is TGTGCCAGCACTTCAGGGCCCTCTGGGGCCAACGTCCTGACTTTC. Looking up the rest from reference TRBV2 and TRBJ2-6 gives the full variable domain: EPEVTQTPSHQVTQMGQEVILRCVPISNHLYFYWYRQILGQKVEFLVSFYNNEISEKSEIFDDQFSVERPDGSNFTLKIRSTKLEDSAMYFCASTSGPSGANVLTFGAGSRLTVL.

This chain connects TRBV5-1 to TRBJ2-7; possible D gene TRBD1, 6 bases. From germline, CDR1 is SGHRS and CDR2 YFSETQ. The CDR3 contains 14 residues. Trimming removed 6 bases at V and 3 bases at J, with 16 bases between. The CDR3: CASIRDNLSYEQYF. The CDR3 DNA reads TGCGCCAGCATCCGGGACAATTTAAGCTACGAGCAGTACTTC.

The V gene is TRBV5-4, the J gene TRBJ2-1; 7 bases are shared with TRBD1. V was clipped by 0 bases and J by 8 bases; unmatched bases: 11. This CDR3 region has 16 residues. Germline values: CDR1 SGHNT, CDR2 YYREEE (reference sequence). CDR3 sequence: CASSLGGRGSSHEQFF. The CDR3 coding sequence is TGTGCCAGCAGCTTGGGGGGCAGGGGGAGTTCCCATGAGCAGTTCTTC. Drawing the rest from reference TRBV5-4 and TRBJ2-1, the complete variable domain is ETGVTQSPTHLIKTRGQQVTLRCSSQSGHNTVSWYQQALGQGPQFIFQYYREEENGRGNFPPRFSGLQFPNYSSELNVNALELDDSALYLCASSLGGRGSSHEQFFGPGTRLTVL.

V usage is TRBV10-3 and J usage is TRBJ2-1; unclear D gene. Germline V gene lookup returns CDR1 ENHRY and CDR2 SYGVKD. V lost 2 bases and J 7 bases, leaving 9 bases between the germline ends. The CDR3 runs to 13 residues. DNA of the CDR3: TGTGCCATCAGTGAGAACTACCAAAATGAGCAGTTCTTC. Protein: CAISENYQNEQFF.

This clone was picked up a small number of times. The chain couples TRBV4-1 to TRBJ2-5; 10 nucleotides line up with TRBD2. The trim removed 2 bases at V and 2 bases at J, leaving 5 bases unmatched. The CDR3 has 16 amino acids. The V gene's germline CDR1 is MGHRA and CDR2 YSYEKL. The CDR3 nucleotides are TGCGCCAGCAGCCAAAAACTAGCGGGGCTACAAGAGACCCAGTACTTC. It encodes CASSQKLAGLQETQYF.

The chain combines TRBV11-2 with TRBJ1-5; no clear D gene. Germline loops: CDR1 SGHAT, CDR2 FQNNGV. This CDR3 is built from 13 residues. The V and J ends lost 1 base and 5 bases respectively, with 6 bases between them. CDR3 sequence: CASSLGFDQPQHF. Written as DNA, the CDR3 is TGTGCCAGCAGCTTAGGGTTTGATCAGCCCCAGCATTTT.

This clone was detected once. This chain connects TRBV27 to TRBJ1-5; D remains unclear. V lost 3 bases and J 2 bases, leaving 8 bases between the germline ends. Germline V gene data show CDR1 as MNHEY and CDR2 as SMNVEV (reference sequence). This CDR3 is 14 amino acids long. Here the CDR3 DNA reads TGTGCCAGCAGTTTTACCGGAGGCAATCAGCCCCAGCATTTT. It codes for CASSFTGGNQPQHF.

This clone was picked up a small number of times. CDR3 amino acids: CASSTGTGVHEQYF. The DNA of the CDR3 is TGCGCCAGCAGTACCGGGACAGGGGTCCACGAGCAGTACTTC. This sequence joins TRBV5-1 and TRBJ2-7, with 10 bases aligning to TRBD1. Germline CDR1 and CDR2: SGHRS and YFSETQ. J was trimmed by 5 bases and V by 5 bases; bases with no gene match: 7. The CDR3 has 14 residues.

V usage is TRBV10-3 and J usage is TRBJ2-7; D not resolved. The CDR3 contains 14 residues. Germline CDR1 is ENHRY and CDR2 is SYGVKD. Trimming took 3 bases from V and 0 from J, leaving 9 bases between them. Here the CDR3 reads CAISDRRSSYEQYV. In nucleotides, the CDR3 is TGTGCCATCAGTGACCGTCGGAGCTCCTACGAGCAGTACGTC.

The V gene is TRBV28, the J gene TRBJ2-5, with D unresolved. The length of the CDR3 is 13 residues. The V end lost 5 bases, the J end lost 0 bases, and 7 bases lay between the germline ends. CDR1 MDHEN and CDR2 SYDVKM come from the germline V gene. The CDR3 protein is CASSLRDQETQYF. The CDR3 region has the DNA TGTGCCAGCAGTCTCCGGGACCAAGAGACCCAGTACTTC.

The rearrangement links TRBV7-9 to TRBJ1-2, with unresolved D. V shed 2 bases and J shed 6 bases, with 19 bases lying between them. Germline assignment: CDR1 SEHNR and CDR2 FQNEAQ (reference sequence). This CDR3 is built from 16 residues. The CDR3 DNA is TGTGCCAGCAGCTTACTTCTGCTCGGGGTTAAGGATGGCTACACCTTC. The encoded protein is CASSLLLLGVKDGYTF.

The V and J genes are TRBV3-1 (or the pseudogene TRBV3-2) and TRBJ2-1, with D tentatively TRBD1 or TRBD2 (5 bases each). The CDR3 runs to 16 residues. The germline gives CDR1 LGHDT, CDR2 YNNKEL (reference sequence). V shed 4 bases and J shed 3 bases, with 16 bases lying between them. The CDR3 loop reads CASSRWGAGGYNEQFF. Here the CDR3 DNA reads TGTGCCAGCAGCCGGTGGGGCGCTGGGGGCTACAATGAGCAGTTCTTC.

The rearrangement joins TRBV6-5 to TRBJ2-7; no definite D call. Between the trimmed V and J ends, which lost 0 bases and 3 bases, there was a span of 12 bases. CDR1 and CDR2 (germline): MNHEY, SVGAGI. The CDR3 has 15 residues. Here the CDR3 reads CASSYSLPRDYEQYF. CDR3 nucleotides: TGTGCCAGCAGTTACTCACTCCCCCGAGACTACGAGCAGTACTTC.

V gene TRBV4-3 combines with J gene TRBJ1-1; 7 nucleotides match TRBD1. The V gene end was trimmed by 0 bases and the J gene end by 11 bases; junction bases not matched to a gene: 9. The CDR3 loop spans 14 amino acids. Germline CDR1 LGHNA, CDR2 YSLEER. Here the CDR3 reads CASSQDHTGTVAFF. The CDR3, as DNA: TGCGCCAGCAGCCAAGACCACACCGGGACAGTCGCTTTCTTT.